A single sample gave rise to the 29 T cell receptor beta chains below, sequenced in a study of T cell responses to AZD1222 COVID-19 vaccine. TCRdb's table, derived via immunoSEQ multiplex PCR, lists solely in-frame clones and lacks some. The sample contains some 110,000 clones, 90% of which appear only once. Sequencing was performed on peripheral blood, taken 28 days after the second AZD1222 dose. Receptor source: an adult who received the AZD1222 COVID-19 vaccine.

The chain links TRBV9 to TRBJ1-2, with 10 positions matching TRBD1. CDR1 and CDR2 (germline): SGDLS, YYNGEE. V was pared by 2 bases and J by 3 bases, with 7 bases of the junction left unmatched. The CDR3 loop spans 16 amino acids. The DNA for the CDR3 is TGTGCCAGCAGCGTGGCGAAGGACAGGGGGGACTATGGCTACACCTTC. Translated: CASSVAKDRGDYGYTF.

The chain has TRBV6-1 and TRBJ2-5, with D possibly matching TRBD2 (6 bases). The CDR3 runs to 15 residues. Trimming stripped 0 bases from V and 5 bases from J, with 13 bases between. Germline assignment: CDR1 MNHNS and CDR2 SASEGT. As DNA, the CDR3 is TGTGCCAGCAGTGAAGCGCTCGGGGGATTGGAGACCCAGTACTTC. This encodes CASSEALGGLETQYF.

The CDR3 region has the DNA TGCGCCAGCAGCTTGGGTGCAGACCCTGGGGGAGAGACCCAGTACTTC. This codes for CASSLGADPGGETQYF. The J gene is TRBJ2-5, the V gene TRBV5-1; either TRBD1 or TRBD2 may fit D (5 bases each). The CDR3 consists of 16 residues. Trimming removed 0 bases at V and 4 bases at J, with 16 bases between. Germline V gene sequence: CDR1 SGHRS, CDR2 YFSETQ. Full variable domain (outside the CDR3, taken from reference TRBV5-1 and TRBJ2-5): KAGVTQTPRYLIKTRGQQVTLSCSPISGHRSVSWYQQTPGQGLQFLFEYFSETQRNKGNFPGRFSGRQFSNSRSEMNVSTLELGDSALYLCASSLGADPGGETQYFGPGTRLLVL.

The chain combines TRBV4-2 with TRBJ2-2; D call uncertain. The CDR3 has 18 amino acids. The germline V and J ends were trimmed by 2 bases and 1 base, with 17 bases remaining between them. Germline V gene data show CDR1 as LGHNA and CDR2 as YNFKEQ. The CDR3 region has the DNA TGTGCCAGCAGCCAACAGGCGGCAGCAAATATGAACACCGGGGAGCTGTTTTTT. As protein: CASSQQAAANMNTGELFF.

The count of this clone is one. This chain joins TRBV27 and TRBJ1-6, with D possibly being TRBD1 (6 bases). V gave up 6 bases and J gave up 12 bases, with 24 bases separating them. Germline assignment: CDR1 MNHEY and CDR2 SMNVEV (reference sequence). The CDR3 spans 16 residues. The CDR3 loop is CASSPRAGGQGGPLHF. In DNA, the CDR3 is TGTGCCAGCAGCCCTAGGGCCGGGGGGCAAGGGGGACCCCTCCACTTT.

CDR3 bases: TGTGCCAGCAGCCCCGGGACAGGGGGTTTTTTTGAGCAGTTCTTC. Protein: CASSPGTGGFFEQFF. The genes are TRBV14 and TRBJ2-1; 11 bases fit TRBD1. The germline V gene encodes CDR1 SGHDN and CDR2 FVKESK. J lost 9 bases, V lost 4 bases, and 8 bases had no gene match. The CDR3 covers 15 residues.

The CDR3 is CAISLADTQYF. The CDR3 nucleotides are TGTGCCATCAGTCTGGCAGATACGCAGTATTTT. This chain connects TRBV10-3 to TRBJ2-3; D remains ambiguous. Germline lookup yields CDR1 ENHRY and CDR2 SYGVKD. V gave up 5 bases and J gave up 4 bases, with 4 bases separating them. The CDR3 consists of 11 residues.

The chain couples TRBV2 to TRBJ1-2; TRBD1 is a possible D gene (5 bases). CDR1 and CDR2 (germline): SNHLY, FYNNEI. V was pared by 4 bases and J by 6 bases, with 18 bases between. The CDR3 is 15 amino acids. CDR3 nucleotide sequence: TGTGCCAGCAGTGGCCCGGGGGGGGGAGATAATGGCTACACCTTC. It translates to CASSGPGGGDNGYTF.

This clone has only one observation. This sequence joins TRBV4-2 and TRBJ1-2, with 7 bases matching TRBD1. The CDR3 covers 15 residues. V lost 3 bases to trimming and J lost 3 bases; unmatched junction nucleotides: 7. Looked up from germline, CDR1 is LGHNA and CDR2 is YNFKEQ. CDR3 sequence reads: CASSQTGTGDYGYTF. CDR3 nucleotide sequence: TGTGCCAGCAGCCAGACAGGGACGGGAGACTATGGCTACACCTTC.

The count of this clone is one. The chain carries TRBV3-1 (or the pseudogene TRBV3-2) and TRBJ2-1; 7 bases align to TRBD1. The CDR3 is 15 amino acids. V shed 4 bases, J shed 5 bases, and the junction held 8 bases outside the gene matches. Per the germline V gene, CDR1 is LGHDT and CDR2 is YNNKEL (reference sequence). This CDR3 is CASSLQGWMNNEQFF. CDR3 coding DNA: TGTGCCAGCAGCCTACAGGGGTGGATGAACAATGAGCAGTTCTTC.

The chain couples TRBV7-8 to TRBJ2-1, with 9 bases identical to TRBD1. This CDR3 is 16 amino acids long. Germline lookup yields CDR1 SGHVS and CDR2 FQNEAQ. The trim removed 6 bases at V and 8 bases at J, leaving 14 bases unmatched. The CDR3 DNA reads as TGTGCCAGCAGATTCTTGGGGACAGGGCGGTACCATGAGCAGTTCTTC. Translation gives CASRFLGTGRYHEQFF.

The J gene is TRBJ2-7, the V gene TRBV11-3, with no clear D. CDR1 is SGHNT, CDR2 YENEEA, per germline. Trimming took 1 base from V and 5 from J, leaving 3 bases between them. This CDR3 region has 11 residues. CDR3 in amino acids: CASSLGHEQYF. In DNA, the CDR3 is TGTGCCAGCAGCTTAGGACACGAGCAGTACTTC.

The chain is built from TRBV6-5 and TRBJ2-7, with 10 nucleotides matching TRBD1. Germline V gene data show CDR1 as MNHEY and CDR2 as SVGAGI. The length of the CDR3 is 14 residues. J was trimmed by 4 bases and V by 10 bases; bases with no gene match: 10. The CDR3 region has the DNA TGTGCCAACCGACTGGGACAGGGGAAATACGAGCAGTACTTC. It yields the protein CANRLGQGKYEQYF.

This sequence joins TRBV3-1 (or the pseudogene TRBV3-2) and TRBJ1-2; possibly TRBD1 for D (5 bases). The CDR3 sequence is 15 residues long. V dropped 4 bases and J dropped 3 bases, with 15 bases sitting between them. The germline V gene has CDR1 LGHDT and CDR2 YNNKEL (reference sequence). CDR3 loop: CASSPKVQGYYGYTF. The CDR3 DNA is TGTGCCAGCAGCCCTAAAGTGCAGGGCTACTATGGCTACACCTTC.

The V and J genes are TRBV7-9 and TRBJ2-2; 10 bases line up with TRBD2. CDR1 and CDR2 from the germline V gene are SEHNR and FQNEAQ (reference sequence). The junction had 14 bases not matched to a gene; V was cut back by 3 bases and J by 13 bases. This CDR3 has 16 residues. The CDR3 DNA follows: TGTGCCAGCAGCTTCTCAACTAGCGGGGCCTCAACGGGGCTGTTTTTT. Protein: CASSFSTSGASTGLFF.

V usage is TRBV4-3 and J usage is TRBJ1-2, with 10 nucleotides matching TRBD1. V was pared by 1 base and J by 8 bases, with 4 bases of the junction left unmatched. CDR1 LGHNA and CDR2 YSLEER come from the germline V gene. The CDR3 runs to 14 residues. The CDR3 loop reads CASSQGQGAGGYTF. Written as DNA, the CDR3 is TGCGCCAGCAGCCAAGGACAGGGGGCGGGGGGCTACACCTTC.

This clone was seen just once. The chain links TRBV3-1 (or the pseudogene TRBV3-2) to TRBJ2-7; D possibly corresponds to TRBD1 (6 bases). CDR1 and CDR2 (germline): LGHDT, YNNKEL (reference sequence). The CDR3 has 12 residues. V gave up 0 bases and J gave up 7 bases, with 7 bases separating them. The CDR3 reads CASSQERGEQYF. Written as DNA, the CDR3 is TGTGCCAGCAGCCAAGAAAGGGGGGAGCAGTACTTC.

This sequence joins TRBV3-1 (or the pseudogene TRBV3-2) and TRBJ2-3; D is perhaps TRBD1 or TRBD2 (5 bases each). Trimming took 4 bases from V and 4 from J, leaving 12 bases between them. CDR1 is LGHDT, CDR2 YNNKEL, per germline (reference sequence). This CDR3 is built from 14 residues. This CDR3 reads CASSLRGGPDTQYF. The CDR3 DNA sequence: TGTGCCAGCAGCCTACGTGGGGGACCAGATACGCAGTATTTT.

This CDR3 reads CASSRWGTKETQYF. CDR3 nucleotides: TGTGCCAGTAGTAGGTGGGGGACGAAAGAGACCCAGTACTTC. This sequence joins TRBV19 and TRBJ2-5; TRBD1 or TRBD2 may be the D gene (5 bases each). Looked up from germline, CDR1 is LNHDA and CDR2 is SQIVND (reference sequence). Trimming left V 4 bases short and J 3 bases short, with 12 bases between. The CDR3 sequence is 14 residues long.

This clone was detected a few times. This chain's CDR3 is CASSVGGHQPQHF. CDR3 sequence (DNA): TGCGCCAGCAGTGTAGGGGGCCATCAGCCCCAGCATTTT. The chain recombines TRBV5-1 with TRBJ1-5; 7 positions match TRBD1. Germline V lookup: CDR1 SGHRS, CDR2 YFSETQ. This CDR3 spans 13 amino acids. Unmatched junction bases numbered 4, after V lost 5 bases and J lost 5 bases. Full variable domain (rest looked up from reference TRBV5-1 and TRBJ1-5): KAGVTQTPRYLIKTRGQQVTLSCSPISGHRSVSWYQQTPGQGLQFLFEYFSETQRNKGNFPGRFSGRQFSNSRSEMNVSTLELGDSALYLCASSVGGHQPQHFGDGTRLSIL.

The J gene is TRBJ2-3, the V gene TRBV2, with unresolved D. The CDR3 has 14 residues. With 5 bases removed from V and 1 base from J, the gap between germline ends came to 10 bases. The germline gives CDR1 SNHLY, CDR2 FYNNEI. Written as DNA, the CDR3 is TGTGCCAGCAGTCTGTTGCTCCGCACAGATACGCAGTATTTT. Protein sequence: CASSLLLRTDTQYF.

The genes are TRBV12-5 and TRBJ2-1; maybe TRBD2 (5 bases). Trimming cost V 7 bases and J 7 bases, with 8 bases left between them. The CDR3 covers 11 residues. From germline, CDR1 is LGHNT and CDR2 FRNRAP. This CDR3 reads CASARENEQFF. CDR3 coding DNA: TGTGCTAGTGCCCGGGAAAATGAGCAGTTCTTC.

The chain carries TRBV7-9 and TRBJ1-3; D is uncertain. Between the trimmed V and J ends, which lost 9 bases and 0 bases, there was a span of 12 bases. The CDR3 totals 14 residues. Germline CDR1 is SEHNR and CDR2 is FQNEAQ (reference sequence). The CDR3 DNA reads TGTGCCAGTGGACTTTATACCTCTGGAAACACCATATATTTT. Its translation: CASGLYTSGNTIYF.

The CDR3 DNA sequence: TGTGCCAGCAGCCCAGAGGTCCCAAGTGGACTGTTTTTT. It codes for CASSPEVPSGLFF. The gene calls are TRBV11-2 and TRBJ1-4; D is unresolved. Per germline, CDR1 SGHAT and CDR2 FQNNGV. V shed 5 bases and J shed 13 bases, with 17 bases lying between them. The CDR3 runs 13 residues.

The V gene is TRBV7-8, the J gene TRBJ2-1; 10 positions match TRBD2. The junction had 2 bases not matched to a gene; V was cut back by 2 bases and J by 7 bases. CDR1 is SGHVS, CDR2 FQNEAQ, per germline. This CDR3 region has 14 residues. The CDR3 loop is CASSLSGGANEQFF. Written as DNA, the CDR3 is TGTGCCAGCAGCTTAAGCGGGGGGGCAAATGAGCAGTTCTTC.

The rearrangement uses TRBV5-4 and TRBJ1-2; 7 nucleotides agree with TRBD1. This CDR3 is built from 13 residues. The V and J ends lost 6 bases and 6 bases, in that order; junction bases with no gene match: 8. Germline-derived CDR1 and CDR2 are SGHNT and YYREEE (reference sequence). CDR3 protein: CASKPRDSHGYTF. For the CDR3, the DNA is TGTGCCAGCAAACCCCGGGACAGCCATGGCTACACCTTC. Complete variable domain (other parts from reference TRBV5-4 and TRBJ1-2): ETGVTQSPTHLIKTRGQQVTLRCSSQSGHNTVSWYQQALGQGPQFIFQYYREEENGRGNFPPRFSGLQFPNYSSELNVNALELDDSALYLCASKPRDSHGYTFGSGTRLTVV.

This clone has just one count. This sequence joins TRBV7-3 and TRBJ1-1; 7 nucleotides align to TRBD1. The V and J ends lost 5 bases and 11 bases, in that order; junction bases with no gene match: 11. From germline, CDR1 is SGHTA and CDR2 FQGTGA. The CDR3 sequence is 13 residues long. The CDR3: CASSPQQGSGAFF. The CDR3 DNA reads TGTGCCAGCAGCCCTCAACAGGGGAGCGGGGCTTTCTTT.

The V and J genes are TRBV27 and TRBJ1-4; 9 bases line up with TRBD1. V was clipped by 2 bases and J by 5 bases; unmatched bases: 0. Germline CDR1 and CDR2: MNHEY and SMNVEV (reference sequence). The CDR3 is 14 residues long. CDR3 DNA: TGTGCCAGCAGTTTAGGGACAGGGAATGAAAAACTGTTTTTT. This encodes CASSLGTGNEKLFF.

In its sample, this clone was seen once. The V and J genes are TRBV2 and TRBJ1-4; D may be TRBD1 (5 bases). Germline V lookup: CDR1 SNHLY, CDR2 FYNNEI. Trimming removed 8 bases at V and 7 bases at J, with 17 bases between. The CDR3 has 14 residues. Here the CDR3 DNA reads TGTGCCAGCCGACCTTTAGGGGCTGGTGAAAAACTGTTTTTT. This encodes CASRPLGAGEKLFF.